The 8 T cell receptor beta chains listed next were all sequenced from one sample in a study of identical twins. TCRdb reprocessed the 5' RACE reads via MiXCR and lists one record per CDR3 protein. The table shows about 390,000 distinct CDR3 sequences, with 9% to 10% occurring only once. The sequenced sample was naive T cells sorted from blood. The receptors stem from a woman between 45 and 60 years old in good health.

This clonotype came up many times. The chain is built from TRBV20-1 and TRBJ2-3; no clear D gene. Trimming removed 6 bases from V and 5 bases from J, with 9 bases in between. From germline, CDR1 is DFQATT and CDR2 SNEGSKA (reference sequence). CDR3 size: 11 residues. The CDR3, as DNA: TGCAGTGCCAAGGTCGTAGATACGCAGTATTTT. This encodes CSAKVVDTQYF.

The V call is TRBV30, the J call TRBJ2-3; D might be TRBD1 or TRBD2, each matching 5 bases. CDR1 is GTSNPN and CDR2 is SVGIG in the germline V gene (reference sequence). The CDR3 sequence is 16 residues long. Trimming removed 5 bases at V and 8 bases at J, with 26 bases between. Written as DNA, the CDR3 is TGTGCCTGGGGTCCGTGGAGTAGCGCTATAAGGGGTACGCAGTATTTT. This translates into CAWGPWSSAIRGTQYF.

This clonotype came up many times. This chain links TRBV29-1 with TRBJ2-2; tentative D call: TRBD1 (6 bases). CDR3 length: 14 amino acids. Between the trimmed V and J ends, which lost 4 bases and 5 bases, there was a span of 14 bases. Germline V gives CDR1 SQVTM, CDR2 ANQGSEA. For the CDR3, the DNA is TGCAGCGTTGCTGGGGGCCTGGGAACCGGGGAGCTGTTTTTT. Protein sequence: CSVAGGLGTGELFF.

This clonotype was seen ten or more times. V and J are TRBV10-3 and TRBJ2-5; 10 bases align to TRBD2. Germline CDR1 reads ENHRY; CDR2 reads SYGVKD. CDR3 length: 15 residues. J lost 2 bases, V lost 8 bases, and 8 bases had no gene match. As DNA, the CDR3 is TGTGCCATCCTAAAGCGGGAGGGCCTACAAGAGACCCAGTACTTC. Its translation is CAILKREGLQETQYF.

This clonotype was seen ten or more times. This chain joins TRBV7-8 and TRBJ2-1; D not certain. This CDR3 comprises 12 residues. V was clipped by 5 bases and J by 5 bases, with 7 bases between them. Per germline, CDR1 SGHVS and CDR2 FQNEAQ. CDR3 residues: CASSRLNNEQFF. The DNA of the CDR3 is TGTGCCAGCAGCCGTTTAAACAATGAGCAGTTCTTC.

V usage is TRBV21-1 and J usage is TRBJ2-5; the table's D call, TRBD1, was not checked against the DNA. TRBV21-1 is listed as a pseudogene. The CDR3 length is 13 residues. CDR3 amino acids: CAREYRGQETQYF. In nucleotides, the CDR3 is TGTGCCAGAGAATACAGGGGCCAAGAGACCCAGTACTTC.

This clonotype was counted a single time. The chain couples TRBV29-1 to TRBJ1-1, with a possible D match to TRBD1 (6 bases). V gave up 3 bases and J gave up 7 bases, with 18 bases separating them. Germline V CDR1 and CDR2: SQVTM, ANQGSEA. The CDR3 is made up of 14 amino acids. The DNA for the CDR3 is TGCAGCGTTGATCGGGGGGCCCAAGCTAGTGAAGCTTTCTTT. This translates into CSVDRGAQASEAFF.

In this sample, this clonotype turned up once. V and J are TRBV6-6 and TRBJ1-2; D unclear. The V end lost 2 bases, the J end lost 5 bases, and 3 bases lay between the germline ends. CDR1 is MNHNY, CDR2 SVGAGI, per germline (reference sequence). The CDR3 spans 11 residues. The CDR3 DNA reads as TGTGCCAGCAGTTACAGATATGGCTACACCTTC. This codes for CASSYRYGYTF.